This T cell receptor (beta chain) is from a study of T cell repertoires in cytomegalovirus infection. Study outcomes and limitations: The study found HLA-C-restricted CMV-specific TCR beta clonotypes dominating the ex vivo response.

TCRdb reprocessed the reads via MiXCR and lists one record per CDR3 protein. The sample includes about 490,000 distinct CDR3 sequences, 11% of them seen just once. There are 16 residues in the CDR3. V was trimmed by 4 bases and J by 4 bases, leaving 18 bases between them. Per germline, CDR1 SGHTA and CDR2 FQGTGA. This clonotype was seen repeatedly, ten times or more. Its antigen is undetermined. The source material was PBMCs. The TCR originated in a human donor in good health (CMV status not recorded). Some clones in this sample may be carry-over from other donors' samples. The chain couples TRBV7-3 to TRBJ2-3; possible D gene TRBD2, 6 bases. In DNA, the CDR3 is TGTGCCAGCAGCTCGAAATATCCCGGGGGAGCAGATACGCAGTATTTT. Protein product: CASSSKYPGGADTQYF.